This paragraph covers one TCR beta chain sequence. Its antigen has not been determined. Nothing much larger sits one base from this clone, and base qualities are not available. Using the deep immunoSEQ assay, TCR CDR3 regions were amplified from genomic DNA by multiplex PCR. Extracted genomic DNA from each cell subset was distributed evenly across all wells of several immunoSEQ 96-well plates, and each plate was treated as a replicate. For sorted subsets, each replicate PCR was loaded with 200 ng genomic DNA, equivalent to some 31,000 T cell genomes. The purified libraries were quantified using a Qubit 3.0 fluorometer, sized with a Bioanalyzer 2100, and then quantified again using the KAPA Library Quantification kit. Every immunoSEQ 96-well plate was sequenced on a separate single-read 150-cycle Illumina NextSeq 550 flow cell. The original pipeline was this. Because the immunoSEQ output held only junctional sequences and lacked quality scores, the filtering could not match the filtering applied to full-length reads. Sequences were annotated with PyIR, a Python wrapper for IgBLAST v1.9, using IMGT germline references to assign V/J genes and CDR3. Reads were removed for weak V/J assignments (E-value above 1e-6), missing CDR3, stop codons, out-of-frame junctions, or ambiguous translated residues. V3J clonotypes were defined as sequences sharing an identical inferred V gene, J gene, and CDR3 amino acid sequence. Percentage overlap between repertoires was calculated by dividing the number of shared unique clonotypes by the size of the smaller repertoire. RTK rarefaction, the Chao1 estimator, and Recon v2.1 estimates of unobserved clonotypes were used to assess repertoire richness. Generation probabilities were computed with OLGA for all TCRbeta clonotypes obtained by the gDNA method from four donors. TCRdb carries this immuneACCESS record with in-frame sequences only. Its versions omit some clonotypes, under half of them owing to an unresolved V gene in the studies checked, with the rest unexplained. Clone size and the V and J calls come from that table; the DNA yielded D and trimming. This sample comprises 550,000 to 850,000 clones, about 74% of them detected only once. The ten largest make up about 1.7% of the sample.

This entry belongs to a study of shared clonotypes between healthy human individuals (dated by TCRdb to the early 2020s). Study-level background: A couple of women and three men aged 18 to 49 years were included in the cohort. For each donor, CD4 naive and CD4 memory were each run on three plates, CD8 naive on two plates, and CD8 memory on one plate. Blood TCR repertoires of five healthy adults were deeply sequenced to estimate repertoire size and the extent of clonotype sharing between individuals. To increase sequencing depth and limit assay-specific biases, TCR repertoire library preparation and sequencing were carried out by different laboratories using diverse techniques. Per donor, leukapheresis produced somewhere between about 0.9 and 9.5 billion PBMCs.

The donors were healthy, HIV-negative adults who had no recently reported acute infections or vaccinations. Only Caucasian adults living in Nashville, Tennessee, USA were represented among the donors. CD4+ T cells were enriched by magnetic negative selection, after which naive cells were positively selected on CD45RA and the negative fraction was taken as the memory subset. After blood collection by leukapheresis, PBMCs were isolated using Ficoll-Histopaque density gradient centrifugation and then cryopreserved in the vapor phase of liquid nitrogen. Analytical flow cytometry was used to check the purity and quantity of every magnetically sorted T cell population. Each sorted fraction had its genomic DNA isolated and then quantified by UV absorbance on a Nanodrop 2000c. The full study reports these points: The small number of donors limited the genetic and exposure-history diversity represented. Based on pairwise subsampling, the degree of clonotype sharing among donors was expected to be affected by sequencing depth. Across a few donors, 4.5% to 6.5% of naive CD4, approximately 4% of naive CD8, around 2.1% of memory CD4, and over 0.35% of memory CD8 clonotypes were shared. Naive subsets generally had larger estimated clonotype richness than memory subsets did. Sampling was restricted to blood, and TCR repertoires in tissues likely differ from the TCR repertoires found in blood. Rarefaction of sorted-subset datasets indicated incomplete sequencing despite the large sequencing depth. Compared with non-shared clonotypes, the clonotypes found in all four sorted-subset donors had higher generation probabilities.

The junction carries 19 bases between V and J, which are trimmed by 4 bases and 5 bases respectively. As encoded in the germline V gene, CDR1 is SGHRS while CDR2 is YFSETQ. There are 15 amino acids in the CDR3, from cysteine to phenylalanine inclusive. The retained sequence is limited to the CDR3, 45 bases, with the frame set at the first base. This clonotype originated in a woman younger than 45 in good health. The rearranged chain carries TRBV5-1 and TRBJ2-7; D gene: possibly TRBD2, on 6 matching bases. Sequenced: memory CD4+ T cells sorted from blood. Explained via the paper, the cell subset or site label denotes: CD45RA-negative fraction. The bases read TGCGCCAGCAGCCGGGGGACCGGGGAAGGGAACGAGCAGTACTTC. It codes for CASSRGTGEGNEQYF. With all but the CDR3 taken from the reference TRBV5-1 and TRBJ2-7 genes, the full variable domain is: KAGVTQTPRYLIKTRGQQVTLSCSPISGHRSVSWYQQTPGQGLQFLFEYFSETQRNKGNFPGRFSGRQFSNSRSEMNVSTLELGDSALYLCASSRGTGEGNEQYFGPGTRLTVT.